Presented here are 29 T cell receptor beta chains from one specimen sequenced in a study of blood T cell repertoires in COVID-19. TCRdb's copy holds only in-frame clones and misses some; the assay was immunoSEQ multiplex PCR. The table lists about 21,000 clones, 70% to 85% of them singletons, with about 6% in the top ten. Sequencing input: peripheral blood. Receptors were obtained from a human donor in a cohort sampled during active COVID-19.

Here the CDR3 DNA reads TGTGCCAGCAGTTCAGCGGGAGGAGGGGAGCAGTTCTTC. As protein: CASSSAGGGEQFF. This chain joins TRBV6-2 or TRBV6-3 and TRBJ2-1, with TRBD2 matching over 9 bases. V trimming: 4 bases; J trimming: 10 bases; junction bases outside the gene matches: 5. The CDR3 has 13 residues. CDR1 MNHEY and CDR2 SVGEGT come from the germline V gene.

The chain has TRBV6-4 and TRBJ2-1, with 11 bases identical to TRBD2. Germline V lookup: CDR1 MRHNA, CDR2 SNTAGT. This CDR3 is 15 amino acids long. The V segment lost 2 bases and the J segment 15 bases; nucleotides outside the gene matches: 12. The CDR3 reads CASSDGVAGGGLLFF. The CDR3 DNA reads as TGTGCCAGCAGTGACGGGGTAGCGGGAGGGGGTCTTCTGTTCTTC.

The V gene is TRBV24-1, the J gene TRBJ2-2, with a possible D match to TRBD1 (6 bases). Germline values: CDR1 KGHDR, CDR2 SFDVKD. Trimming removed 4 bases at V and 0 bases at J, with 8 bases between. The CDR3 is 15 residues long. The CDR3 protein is CATSERTANTGELFF. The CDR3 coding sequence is TGTGCCACCAGTGAAAGGACAGCGAACACCGGGGAGCTGTTTTTT.

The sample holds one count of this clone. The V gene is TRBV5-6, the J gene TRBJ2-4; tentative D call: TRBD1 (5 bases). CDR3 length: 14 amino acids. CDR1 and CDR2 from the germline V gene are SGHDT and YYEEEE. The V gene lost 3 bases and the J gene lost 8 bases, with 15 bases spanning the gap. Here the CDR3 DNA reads TGTGCCAGCAGCTCCGGACGAATAGGGGACATTCAGTACTTC. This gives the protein CASSSGRIGDIQYF.

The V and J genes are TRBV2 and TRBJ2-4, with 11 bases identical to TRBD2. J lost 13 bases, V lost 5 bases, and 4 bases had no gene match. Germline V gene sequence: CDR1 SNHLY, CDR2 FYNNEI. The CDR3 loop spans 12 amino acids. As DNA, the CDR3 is TGTGCCAGCAGTACCGGACTAGCGGGCCAGTACTTC. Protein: CASSTGLAGQYF.

CDR3 in amino acids: CASSLQGYGETQYF. The CDR3 DNA reads TGTGCCAGCAGCTTACAGGGGTACGGAGAGACCCAGTACTTC. The gene calls are TRBV7-9 and TRBJ2-5; possible D gene TRBD1, 6 bases. The length of the CDR3 is 14 residues. Germline V CDR1 and CDR2: SEHNR, FQNEAQ (reference sequence). V was cut by 2 bases and J by 4 bases, with 11 bases left in between.

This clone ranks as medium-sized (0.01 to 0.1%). DNA of the CDR3: TGTGCCAGCAGCTCGGGACAATACTCTGGGGCCAACGTCCTGACTTTC. Translation: CASSSGQYSGANVLTF. The chain combines TRBV5-8 with TRBJ2-6; D perhaps matches TRBD1 (6 bases). Trimming took 3 bases from V and 0 from J, leaving 10 bases between them. From germline, CDR1 is SGHTS and CDR2 YDEGEE. The CDR3 runs to 16 residues.

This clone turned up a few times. CDR3 DNA: TGTGCCAGCAGCGGAACCTTGGGGGCGGCCTACAATGAGCAGTTCTTC. It is translated as CASSGTLGAAYNEQFF. This chain joins TRBV9 and TRBJ2-1; TRBD1 might be the D (6 bases). This CDR3 spans 16 amino acids. The V gene's germline CDR1 is SGDLS and CDR2 YYNGEE. V was pared by 3 bases and J by 2 bases, with 15 bases between.

This CDR3 reads CASSRPTGALEKETQYF. DNA for the CDR3: TGTGCCAGCAGTCGCCCGACGGGAGCTCTTGAGAAAGAGACCCAGTACTTC. The chain employs TRBV27 and TRBJ2-5; D might be TRBD2 (6 bases). The CDR3 covers 17 residues. The germline V and J ends were trimmed by 5 bases and 3 bases, with 22 bases remaining between them. CDR1 is MNHEY, CDR2 SMNVEV, per germline (reference sequence).

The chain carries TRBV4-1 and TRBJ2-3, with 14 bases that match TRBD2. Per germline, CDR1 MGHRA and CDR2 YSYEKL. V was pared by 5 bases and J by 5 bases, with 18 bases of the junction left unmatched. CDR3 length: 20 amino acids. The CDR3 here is CASSTLALMTSGRAGDTQYF. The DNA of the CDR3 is TGCGCCAGCAGCACACTAGCACTTATGACTAGCGGGAGGGCCGGAGATACGCAGTATTTT.

The CDR3 nucleotides are TGTGCCAGCAGTGAAAGGGGGTTCGGGGTTTACTTC. It encodes CASSERGFGVYF. The chain combines TRBV6-1 with TRBJ2-5; D is perhaps TRBD1 (6 bases). CDR3 length: 12 amino acids. Per germline, CDR1 MNHNS and CDR2 SASEGT. Deletions cut 2 bases from V and 14 bases from J, with 15 bases between.

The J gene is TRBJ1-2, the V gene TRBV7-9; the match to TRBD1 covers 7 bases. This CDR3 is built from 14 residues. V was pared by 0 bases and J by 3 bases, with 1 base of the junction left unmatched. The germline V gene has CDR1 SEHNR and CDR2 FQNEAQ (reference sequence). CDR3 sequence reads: CASSLAGQYYGYTF. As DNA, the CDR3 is TGTGCCAGCAGCTTAGCGGGACAGTACTATGGCTACACCTTC.

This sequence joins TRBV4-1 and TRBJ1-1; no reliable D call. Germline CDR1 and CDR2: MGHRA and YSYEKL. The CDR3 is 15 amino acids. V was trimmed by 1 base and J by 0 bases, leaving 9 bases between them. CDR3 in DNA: TGCGCCAGCAGCCAAGTTCGAGGCGTGAACACTGAAGCTTTCTTT. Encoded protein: CASSQVRGVNTEAFF.

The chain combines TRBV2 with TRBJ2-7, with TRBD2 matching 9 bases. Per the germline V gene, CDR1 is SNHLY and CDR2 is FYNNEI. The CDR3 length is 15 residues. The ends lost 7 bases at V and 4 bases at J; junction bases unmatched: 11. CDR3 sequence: CASIPSTSGLYEQYF. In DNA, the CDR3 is TGTGCCAGCATTCCCTCGACTAGCGGTTTGTACGAGCAGTACTTC.

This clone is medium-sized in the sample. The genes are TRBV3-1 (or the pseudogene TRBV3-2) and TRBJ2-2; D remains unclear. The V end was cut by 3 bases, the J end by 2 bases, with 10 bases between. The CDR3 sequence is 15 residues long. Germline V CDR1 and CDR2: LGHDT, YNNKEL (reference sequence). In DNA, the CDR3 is TGTGCCAGCAGCCAGTTAGCCATTAACACCGGGGAGCTGTTTTTT. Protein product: CASSQLAINTGELFF.

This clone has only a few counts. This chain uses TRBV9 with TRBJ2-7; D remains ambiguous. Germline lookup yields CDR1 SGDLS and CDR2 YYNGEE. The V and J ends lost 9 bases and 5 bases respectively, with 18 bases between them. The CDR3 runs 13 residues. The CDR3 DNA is TGTGCCACACCTGGGCTCTATGGTAACGAGCAGTACTTC. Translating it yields CATPGLYGNEQYF. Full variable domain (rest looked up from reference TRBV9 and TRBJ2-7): DSGVTQTPKHLITATGQRVTLRCSPRSGDLSVYWYQQSLDQGLQFLIQYYNGEERAKGNILERFSAQQFPDLHSELNLSSLELGDSALYFCATPGLYGNEQYFGPGTRLTVT.

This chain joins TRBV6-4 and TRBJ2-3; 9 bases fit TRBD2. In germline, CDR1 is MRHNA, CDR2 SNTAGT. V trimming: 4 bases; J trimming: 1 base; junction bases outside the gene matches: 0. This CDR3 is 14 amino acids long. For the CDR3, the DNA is TGTGCCAGCAGTGGACTAGCGGGCACAGATACGCAGTATTTT. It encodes CASSGLAGTDTQYF.

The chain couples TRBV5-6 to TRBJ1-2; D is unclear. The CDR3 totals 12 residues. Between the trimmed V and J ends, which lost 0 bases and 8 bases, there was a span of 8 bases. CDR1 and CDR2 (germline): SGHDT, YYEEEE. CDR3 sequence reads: CASSLAFEGYTF. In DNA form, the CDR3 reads TGTGCCAGCAGCTTGGCTTTTGAGGGCTACACCTTC.

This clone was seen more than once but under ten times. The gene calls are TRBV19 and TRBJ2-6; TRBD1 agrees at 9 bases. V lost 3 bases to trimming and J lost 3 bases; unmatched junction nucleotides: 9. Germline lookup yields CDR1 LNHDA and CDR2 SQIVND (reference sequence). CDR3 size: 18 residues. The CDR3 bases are TGTGCCAGTAGTATCAGGACAGGGGCTGGTTATGGGGCCAACGTCCTGACTTTC. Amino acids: CASSIRTGAGYGANVLTF.

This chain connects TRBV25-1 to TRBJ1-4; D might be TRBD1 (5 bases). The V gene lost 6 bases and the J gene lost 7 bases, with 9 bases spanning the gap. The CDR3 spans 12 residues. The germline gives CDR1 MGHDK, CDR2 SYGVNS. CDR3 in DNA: TGTGCCAGCAGGGCCCAGGGTGAAAAACTGTTTTTT. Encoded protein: CASRAQGEKLFF. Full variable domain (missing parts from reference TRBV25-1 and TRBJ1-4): EADIYQTPRYLVIGTGKKITLECSQTMGHDKMYWYQQDPGMELHLIHYSYGVNSTEKGDLSSESTVSRIRTEHFPLTLESARPSHTSQYLCASRAQGEKLFFGSGTQLSVL.

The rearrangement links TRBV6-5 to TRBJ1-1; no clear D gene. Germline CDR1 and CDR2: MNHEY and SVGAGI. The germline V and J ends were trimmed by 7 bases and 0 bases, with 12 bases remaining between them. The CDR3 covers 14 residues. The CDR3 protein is CASTPPGVNTEAFF. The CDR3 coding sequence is TGTGCCAGCACCCCACCGGGAGTGAACACTGAAGCTTTCTTT.

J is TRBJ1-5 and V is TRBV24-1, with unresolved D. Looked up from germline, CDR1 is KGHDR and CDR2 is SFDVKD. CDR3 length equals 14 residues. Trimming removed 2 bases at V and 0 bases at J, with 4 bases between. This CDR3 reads CATSDWSSNQPQHF. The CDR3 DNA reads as TGTGCCACCAGTGATTGGAGTAGCAATCAGCCCCAGCATTTT.

CDR3 sequence (DNA): TGTGCCAGTAGTATGGATAAAGGGGGCTATGGCTACACCTTC. This codes for CASSMDKGGYGYTF. The chain carries TRBV19 and TRBJ1-2; weak D call: TRBD1 (6 bases). V gave up 3 bases and J gave up 4 bases, with 12 bases separating them. Germline values: CDR1 LNHDA, CDR2 SQIVND (reference sequence). This CDR3 comprises 14 residues.

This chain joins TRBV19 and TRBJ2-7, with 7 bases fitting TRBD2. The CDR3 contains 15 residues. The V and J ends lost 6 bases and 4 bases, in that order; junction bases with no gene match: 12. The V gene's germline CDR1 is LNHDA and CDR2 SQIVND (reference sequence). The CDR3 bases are TGTGCCAGTAGCCGACCGGGGGGATTGGGTTACGAGCAGTACTTC. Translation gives CASSRPGGLGYEQYF.

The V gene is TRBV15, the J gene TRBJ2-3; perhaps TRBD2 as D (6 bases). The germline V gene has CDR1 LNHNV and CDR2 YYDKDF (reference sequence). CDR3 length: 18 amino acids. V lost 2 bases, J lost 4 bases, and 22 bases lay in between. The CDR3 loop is CATSRSKPGLGPPDTQYF. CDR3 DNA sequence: TGTGCCACCAGCAGATCTAAACCGGGACTGGGACCCCCAGATACGCAGTATTTT. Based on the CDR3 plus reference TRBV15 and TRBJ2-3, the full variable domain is DAMVIQNPRYQVTQFGKPVTLSCSQTLNHNVMYWYQQKSSQAPKLLFHYYDKDFNNEADTPDNFQSRRPNTSFCFLDIRSPGLGDTAMYLCATSRSKPGLGPPDTQYFGPGTRLTVL.

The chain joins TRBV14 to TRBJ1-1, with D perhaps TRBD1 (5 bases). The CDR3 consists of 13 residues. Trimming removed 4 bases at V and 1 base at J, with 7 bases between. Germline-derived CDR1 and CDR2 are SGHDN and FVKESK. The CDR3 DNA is TGTGCCAGCAGCCTAGGACAGAACACTGAAGCTTTCTTT. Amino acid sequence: CASSLGQNTEAFF. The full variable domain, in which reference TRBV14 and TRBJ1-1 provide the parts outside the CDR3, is EAGVTQFPSHSVIEKGQTVTLRCDPISGHDNLYWYRRVMGKEIKFLLHFVKESKQDESGMPNNRFLAERTGGTYSTLKVQPAELEDSGVYFCASSLGQNTEAFFGQGTRLTVV.

DNA of the CDR3: TGTGCCAGCAGTGAGGGGAGCGAGATGAACACCGGGGAGCTGTTTTTT. Protein product: CASSEGSEMNTGELFF. The chain has TRBV6-4 and TRBJ2-2; possibly TRBD2 for D (5 bases). The V end was cut by 3 bases, the J end by 1 base, with 12 bases between. The germline CDR1 and CDR2 sequences are MRHNA and SNTAGT. This CDR3 comprises 16 residues.

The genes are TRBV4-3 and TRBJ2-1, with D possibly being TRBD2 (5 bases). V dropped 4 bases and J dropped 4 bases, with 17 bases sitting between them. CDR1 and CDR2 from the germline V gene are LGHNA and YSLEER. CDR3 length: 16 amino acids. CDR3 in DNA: TGCGCCAGCAGCCGAGCCCGGAGCGGATCATACAATGAGCAGTTCTTC. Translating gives CASSRARSGSYNEQFF.

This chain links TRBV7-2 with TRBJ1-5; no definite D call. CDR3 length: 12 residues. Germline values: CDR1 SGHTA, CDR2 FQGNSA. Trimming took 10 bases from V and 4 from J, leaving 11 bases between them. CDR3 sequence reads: CATGSPNQPQHF. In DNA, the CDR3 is TGTGCCACGGGGTCTCCTAATCAGCCCCAGCATTTT. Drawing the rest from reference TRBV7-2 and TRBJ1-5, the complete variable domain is GAGVSQSPSNKVTEKGKDVELRCDPISGHTALYWYRQSLGQGLEFLIYFQGNSAPDKSGLPSDRFSAERTGGSVSTLTIQRTQQEDSAVYLCATGSPNQPQHFGDGTRLSIL.